This T cell receptor beta chain was sequenced during a study of T cells after somatic rescue of genetic block. The V segment lost 6 bases and the J segment 2 bases; nucleotides outside the gene matches: 5. Germline V gene sequence: CDR1 MNHNS, CDR2 SASEGT. This CDR3 region has 14 residues. This clone was picked up a small number of times. This table comes from immunoSEQ multiplex PCR, and its TCRdb copy is limited to in-frame clones, with some not included. The sample has 14,000 to 15,000 clones, approximately 71% seen once. This TCR was recovered from a man younger than 35. This rearrangement joins TRBV6-1 to TRBJ2-7, with 9 positions matching TRBD1. The sequenced sample consisted of peripheral blood mononuclear cells (PBMCs). The CDR3: CASSPDRGTYEQYF. In nucleotides, the CDR3 is TGTGCCAGCAGCCCGGACAGGGGAACCTACGAGCAGTACTTC.